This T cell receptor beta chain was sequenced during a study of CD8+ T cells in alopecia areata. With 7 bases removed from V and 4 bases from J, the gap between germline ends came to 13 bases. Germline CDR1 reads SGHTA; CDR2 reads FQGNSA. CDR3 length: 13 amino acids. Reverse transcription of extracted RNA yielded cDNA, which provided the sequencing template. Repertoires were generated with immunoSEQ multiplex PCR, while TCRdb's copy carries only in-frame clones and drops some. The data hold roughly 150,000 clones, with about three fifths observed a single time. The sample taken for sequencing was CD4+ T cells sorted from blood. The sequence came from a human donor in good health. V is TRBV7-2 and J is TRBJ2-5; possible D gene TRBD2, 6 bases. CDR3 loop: CASKSWRGETQYF. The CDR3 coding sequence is TGTGCCAGCAAGTCGTGGCGGGGAGAGACCCAGTACTTC.